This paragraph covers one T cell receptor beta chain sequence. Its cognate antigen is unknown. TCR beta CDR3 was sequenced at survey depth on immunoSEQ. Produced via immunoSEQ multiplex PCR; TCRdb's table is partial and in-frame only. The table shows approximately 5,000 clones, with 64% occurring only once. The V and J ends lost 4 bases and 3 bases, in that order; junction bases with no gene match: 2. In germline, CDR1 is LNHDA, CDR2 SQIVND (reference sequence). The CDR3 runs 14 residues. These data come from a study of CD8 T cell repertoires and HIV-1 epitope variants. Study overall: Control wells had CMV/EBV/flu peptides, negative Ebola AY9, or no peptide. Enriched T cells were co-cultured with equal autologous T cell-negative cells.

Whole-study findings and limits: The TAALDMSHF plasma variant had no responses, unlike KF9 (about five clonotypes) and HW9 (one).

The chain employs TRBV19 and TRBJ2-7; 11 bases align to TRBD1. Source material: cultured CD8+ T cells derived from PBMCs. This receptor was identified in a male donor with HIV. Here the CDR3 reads CASSTGTGGYEQYF. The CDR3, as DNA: TGTGCCAGTAGTACCGGGACAGGGGGCTACGAGCAGTACTTC.